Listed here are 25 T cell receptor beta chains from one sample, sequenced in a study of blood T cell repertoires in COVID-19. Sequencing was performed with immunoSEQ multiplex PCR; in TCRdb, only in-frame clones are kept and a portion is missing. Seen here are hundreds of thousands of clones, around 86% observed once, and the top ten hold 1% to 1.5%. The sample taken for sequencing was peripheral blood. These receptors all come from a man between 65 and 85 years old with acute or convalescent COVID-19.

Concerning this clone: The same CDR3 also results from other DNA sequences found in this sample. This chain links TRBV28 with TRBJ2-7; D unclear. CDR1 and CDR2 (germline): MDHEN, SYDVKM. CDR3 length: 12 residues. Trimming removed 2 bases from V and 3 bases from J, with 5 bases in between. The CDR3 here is CASSLADYEQYF. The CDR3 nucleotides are TGTGCCAGCAGTTTAGCGGACTACGAGCAGTACTTC.

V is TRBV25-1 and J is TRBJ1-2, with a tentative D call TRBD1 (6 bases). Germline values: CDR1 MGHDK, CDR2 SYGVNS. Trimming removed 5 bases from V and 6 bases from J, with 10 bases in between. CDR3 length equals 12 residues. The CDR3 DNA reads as TGTGCCAGCAGTAAAGCAGGGGATGGCTACACCTTC. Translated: CASSKAGDGYTF.

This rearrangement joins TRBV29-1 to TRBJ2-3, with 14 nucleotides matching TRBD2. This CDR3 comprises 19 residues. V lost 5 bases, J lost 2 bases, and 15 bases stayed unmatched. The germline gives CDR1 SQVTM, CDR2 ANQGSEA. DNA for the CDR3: TGCAGCGTTTCGGTTCGGCTGCCGACTAGCGGGGGGGCCACAGATACGCAGTATTTT. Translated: CSVSVRLPTSGGATDTQYF.

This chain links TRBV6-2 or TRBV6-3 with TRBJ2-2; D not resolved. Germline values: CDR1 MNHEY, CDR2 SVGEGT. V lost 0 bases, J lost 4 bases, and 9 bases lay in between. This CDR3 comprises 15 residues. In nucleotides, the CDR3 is TGTGCCAGCAGTTACTCGCGGCTGATCACCGGGGAGCTGTTTTTT. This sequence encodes CASSYSRLITGELFF.

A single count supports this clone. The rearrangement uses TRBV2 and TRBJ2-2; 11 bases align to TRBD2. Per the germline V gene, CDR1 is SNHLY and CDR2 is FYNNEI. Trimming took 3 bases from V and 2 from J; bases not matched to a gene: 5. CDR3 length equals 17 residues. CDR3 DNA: TGTGCCAGCAGTGAGCCTAGCGGGGGGCCTAACACCGGGGAGCTGTTTTTT. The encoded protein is CASSEPSGGPNTGELFF.

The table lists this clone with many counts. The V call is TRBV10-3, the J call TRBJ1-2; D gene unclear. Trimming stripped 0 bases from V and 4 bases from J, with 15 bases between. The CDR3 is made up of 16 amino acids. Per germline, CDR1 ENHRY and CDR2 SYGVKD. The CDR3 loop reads CAISESMGRLPYGYTF. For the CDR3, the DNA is TGTGCCATCAGTGAGTCGATGGGGAGGCTTCCCTATGGCTACACCTTC.

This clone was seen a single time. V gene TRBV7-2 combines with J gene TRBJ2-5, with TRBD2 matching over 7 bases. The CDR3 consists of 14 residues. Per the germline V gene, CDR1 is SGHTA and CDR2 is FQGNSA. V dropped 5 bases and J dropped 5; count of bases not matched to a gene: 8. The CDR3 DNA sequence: TGTGCCAGCAGCCCCGGGCGGGAGTATGAGACCCAGTACTTC. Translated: CASSPGREYETQYF.

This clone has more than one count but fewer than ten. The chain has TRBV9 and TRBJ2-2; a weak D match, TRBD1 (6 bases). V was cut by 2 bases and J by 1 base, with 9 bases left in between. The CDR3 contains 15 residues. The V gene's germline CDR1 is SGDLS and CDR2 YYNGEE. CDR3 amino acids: CASSVTGQNTGELFF. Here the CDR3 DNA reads TGTGCCAGCAGCGTGACGGGACAGAACACCGGGGAGCTGTTTTTT.

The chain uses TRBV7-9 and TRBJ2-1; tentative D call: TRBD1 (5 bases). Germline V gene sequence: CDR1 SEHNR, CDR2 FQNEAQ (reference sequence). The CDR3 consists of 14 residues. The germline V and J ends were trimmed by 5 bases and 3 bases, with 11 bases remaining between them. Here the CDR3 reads CASSLTTDYNEQFF. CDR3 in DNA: TGTGCCAGCAGCCTCACGACAGACTACAATGAGCAGTTCTTC.

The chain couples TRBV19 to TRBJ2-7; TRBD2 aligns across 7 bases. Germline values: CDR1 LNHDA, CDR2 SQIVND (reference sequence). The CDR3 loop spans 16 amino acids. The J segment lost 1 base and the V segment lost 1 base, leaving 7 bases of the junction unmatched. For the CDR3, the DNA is TGTGCCAGTAGTATAGCGGCTAGCGGATCATCCTACGAGCAGTACTTC. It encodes CASSIAASGSSYEQYF. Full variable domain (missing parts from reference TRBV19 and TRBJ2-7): DGGITQSPKYLFRKEGQNVTLSCEQNLNHDAMYWYRQDPGQGLRLIYYSQIVNDFQKGDIAEGYSVSREKKESFPLTVTSAQKNPTAFYLCASSIAASGSSYEQYFGPGTRLTVT.

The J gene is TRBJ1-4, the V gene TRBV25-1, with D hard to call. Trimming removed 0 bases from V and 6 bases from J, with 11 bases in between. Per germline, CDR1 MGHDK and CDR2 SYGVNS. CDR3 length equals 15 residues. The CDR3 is CASSEYGDKHEKLFF. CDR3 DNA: TGTGCCAGCAGTGAATATGGTGACAAGCATGAAAAACTGTTTTTT.

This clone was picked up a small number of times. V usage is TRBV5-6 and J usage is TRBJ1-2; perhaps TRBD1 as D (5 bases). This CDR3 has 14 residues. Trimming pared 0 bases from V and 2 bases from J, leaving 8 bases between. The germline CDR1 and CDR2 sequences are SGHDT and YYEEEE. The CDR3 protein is CASSLGRENYGYTF. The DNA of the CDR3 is TGTGCCAGCAGCTTGGGCAGGGAAAACTATGGCTACACCTTC. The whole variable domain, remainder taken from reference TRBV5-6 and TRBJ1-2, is DAGVTQSPTHLIKTRGQQVTLRCSPKSGHDTVSWYQQALGQGPQFIFQYYEEEERQRGNFPDRFSGHQFPNYSSELNVNALLLGDSALYLCASSLGRENYGYTFGSGTRLTVV.

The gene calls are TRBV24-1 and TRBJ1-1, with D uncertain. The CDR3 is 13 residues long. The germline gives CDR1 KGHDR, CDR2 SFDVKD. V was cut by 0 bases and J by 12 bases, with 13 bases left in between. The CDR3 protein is CATSDLAGLKTFF. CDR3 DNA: TGTGCCACCAGTGATTTGGCAGGTTTAAAAACTTTCTTT.

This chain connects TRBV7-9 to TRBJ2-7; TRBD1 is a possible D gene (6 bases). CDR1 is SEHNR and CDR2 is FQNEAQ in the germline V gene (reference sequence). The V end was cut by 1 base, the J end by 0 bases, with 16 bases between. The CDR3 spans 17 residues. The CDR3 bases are TGTGCCAGCAGCTTAGAAAATCCAGGGGTAGGCTCCTACGAGCAGTACTTC. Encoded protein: CASSLENPGVGSYEQYF.

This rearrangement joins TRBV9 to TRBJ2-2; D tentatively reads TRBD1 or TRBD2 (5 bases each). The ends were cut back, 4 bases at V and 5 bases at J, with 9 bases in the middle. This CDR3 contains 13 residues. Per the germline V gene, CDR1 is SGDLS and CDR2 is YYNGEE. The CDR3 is CASSLGETGELFF. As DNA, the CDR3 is TGTGCCAGCAGCCTAGGGGAGACCGGGGAGCTGTTTTTT. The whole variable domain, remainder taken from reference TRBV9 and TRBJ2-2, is DSGVTQTPKHLITATGQRVTLRCSPRSGDLSVYWYQQSLDQGLQFLIQYYNGEERAKGNILERFSAQQFPDLHSELNLSSLELGDSALYFCASSLGETGELFFGEGSRLTVL.

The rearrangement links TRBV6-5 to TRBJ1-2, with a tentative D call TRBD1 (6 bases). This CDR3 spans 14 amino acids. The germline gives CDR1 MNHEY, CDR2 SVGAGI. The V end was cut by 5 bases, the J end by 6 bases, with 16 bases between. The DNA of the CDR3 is TGTGCCAGCAGTCCTAGACAGGTGCAAGATGGCTACACCTTC. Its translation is CASSPRQVQDGYTF.

The CDR3 protein is CATGGSGNTIYF. For the CDR3, the DNA is TGTGCCACCGGGGGCTCTGGAAACACCATATATTTT. The rearrangement uses TRBV6-5 and TRBJ1-3, with D possibly TRBD1 on 5 matching bases. The V and J ends lost 10 bases and 0 bases respectively, with 7 bases between them. The CDR3 runs 12 residues. The germline V gene encodes CDR1 MNHEY and CDR2 SVGAGI.

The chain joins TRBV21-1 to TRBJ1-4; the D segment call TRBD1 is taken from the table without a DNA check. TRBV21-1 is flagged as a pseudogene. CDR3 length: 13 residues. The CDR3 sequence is CASSPQDGEKLFF. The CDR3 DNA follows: TGTGCCAGCAGCCCACAGGACGGTGAAAAACTGTTTTTT.

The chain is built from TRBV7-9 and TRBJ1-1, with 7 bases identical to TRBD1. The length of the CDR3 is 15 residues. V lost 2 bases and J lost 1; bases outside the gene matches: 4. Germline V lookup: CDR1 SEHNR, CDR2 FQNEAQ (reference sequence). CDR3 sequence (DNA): TGTGCCAGCAGCTTACGACAGGGTGGGAACACTGAAGCTTTCTTT. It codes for CASSLRQGGNTEAFF.

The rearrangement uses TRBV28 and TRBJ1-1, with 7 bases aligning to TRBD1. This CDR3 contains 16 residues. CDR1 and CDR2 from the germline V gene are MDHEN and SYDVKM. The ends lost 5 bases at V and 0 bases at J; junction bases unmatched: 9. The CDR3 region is CASSLPDRDVNTEAFF. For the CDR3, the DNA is TGTGCCAGCAGTCTCCCCGACAGGGACGTGAACACTGAAGCTTTCTTT.

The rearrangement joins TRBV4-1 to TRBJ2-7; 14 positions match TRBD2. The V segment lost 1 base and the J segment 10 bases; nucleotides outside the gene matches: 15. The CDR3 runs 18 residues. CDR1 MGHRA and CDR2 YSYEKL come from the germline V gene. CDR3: CASSQVALGLAGEEVQYF. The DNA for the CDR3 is TGCGCCAGCAGCCAAGTGGCGTTGGGACTAGCGGGAGAGGAAGTACAGTACTTC.

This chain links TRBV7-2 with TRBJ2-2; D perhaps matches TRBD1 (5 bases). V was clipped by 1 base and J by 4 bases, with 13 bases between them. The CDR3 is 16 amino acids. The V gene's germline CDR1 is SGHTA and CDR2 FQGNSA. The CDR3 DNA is TGTGCCAGCAGCTTAGAGGCAGGGATGTTCACCGGGGAGCTGTTTTTT. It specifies CASSLEAGMFTGELFF.

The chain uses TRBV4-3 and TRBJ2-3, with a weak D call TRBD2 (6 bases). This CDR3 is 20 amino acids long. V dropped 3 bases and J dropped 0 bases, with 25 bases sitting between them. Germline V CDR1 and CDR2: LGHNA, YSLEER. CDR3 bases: TGCGCCAGCAGCCAGGCGCCCCGGGAGTCTGGGCCTACTAGCACAGATACGCAGTATTTT. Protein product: CASSQAPRESGPTSTDTQYF.

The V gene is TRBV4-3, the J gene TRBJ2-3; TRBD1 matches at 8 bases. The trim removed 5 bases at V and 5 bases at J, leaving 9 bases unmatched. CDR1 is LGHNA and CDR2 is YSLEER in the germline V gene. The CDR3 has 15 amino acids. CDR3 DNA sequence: TGCGCCAGCAGCAGAAGGACAGGGCCCCAAGATACGCAGTATTTT. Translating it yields CASSRRTGPQDTQYF.

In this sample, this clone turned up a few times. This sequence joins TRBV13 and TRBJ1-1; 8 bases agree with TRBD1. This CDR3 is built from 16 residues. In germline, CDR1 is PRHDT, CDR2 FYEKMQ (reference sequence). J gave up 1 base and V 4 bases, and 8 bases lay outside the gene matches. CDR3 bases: TGTGCCAGCAGCTCCCCCGGGACAGGCTCGAACACTGAAGCTTTCTTT. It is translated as CASSSPGTGSNTEAFF.